This entry lists 10 T cell receptor beta chains sequenced from one sample in a study of blood T cells in healthy people across ages. Through a sample-barcoded 5' primer and a J-beta primer mix, a second PCR was run for roughly 6 to 12 cycles. Using its own MiXCR run on the 5' RACE reads, TCRdb lists one record per CDR3 protein. The table shows around 700,000 distinct CDR3 sequences, with approximately 25% occurring only once. This sample was shared with a second study, whose subject was T cells of mothers and their children.

Sequenced: blood. Receptor source: a boy between 10 and 17 years old in good health.

This clonotype was picked up a small number of times. In nucleotides, the CDR3 is TGTGCCAGCAGTTCCGGACCAGAACGGGCCTCCCTCAAGCAGTACTTC. This translates into CASSSGPERASLKQYF. The chain couples TRBV6-2 or TRBV6-3 to TRBJ2-7, with no clear D. V was cut by 4 bases and J by 8 bases, with 24 bases left in between. Per germline, CDR1 MNHEY and CDR2 SVGEGT. The CDR3 runs 16 residues.

This clonotype was counted only a few times. The chain couples TRBV9 to TRBJ1-1; D is unclear. The germline CDR1 and CDR2 sequences are SGDLS and YYNGEE. This CDR3 has 14 amino acids. V was trimmed by 0 bases and J by 5 bases, leaving 11 bases between them. As DNA, the CDR3 is TGTGCCAGCAGCGTAGGAGGGCTGGGGACTGAAGCTTTCTTT. It translates to CASSVGGLGTEAFF.

This clonotype was detected a few times. CDR3 DNA: TGCAGTGCTAGCGCTAGCGGATCAAACATTCAGTACTTC. Translated: CSASASGSNIQYF. The V call is TRBV20-1, the J call TRBJ2-4; 7 bases are shared with TRBD2. This CDR3 is 13 amino acids long. With 3 bases clipped from V and 6 bases from J, the junction kept 5 bases outside the gene matches. Per germline, CDR1 DFQATT and CDR2 SNEGSKA (reference sequence).

Regarding this clonotype: The junction and the germline gene differ at one end; a read error may be behind it. CDR3 amino acids: CSVEVGGMWFF. The CDR3 nucleotides read TGCAGCGTTGAAGTCGGGGGGATGTGGTTCTTC. The chain has TRBV29-1 and TRBJ2-5, with 7 bases lining up with TRBD2. CDR1 SQVTM and CDR2 ANQGSEA come from the germline V gene. The length of the CDR3 is 11 residues.

This clonotype was picked up a small number of times. The junction shows a germline mismatch at one end, possibly a read error. The V gene is TRBV7-2, the J gene TRBJ2-2; maybe TRBD2 (6 bases). CDR3 size: 14 residues. Germline CDR1 and CDR2: SGHTA and FQGNSA. For the CDR3, the DNA is TGTGCCGGCAGCTTAGCGGTCCTCACCGGGGAGCTGTTTTTT. Amino acids: CAGSLAVLTGELFF.

This clonotype was detected only a few times. The chain combines TRBV4-3 with TRBJ1-2, with 8 bases fitting TRBD1. CDR1 and CDR2 (germline): LGHNA, YSLEER. After removal of 1 base from V and 8 bases from J, the junction contained 6 bases not matched to a gene. This CDR3 is built from 14 residues. CDR3 sequence reads: CASSQGGQGRGYTF. For the CDR3, the DNA is TGCGCCAGCAGCCAAGGAGGACAGGGAAGGGGCTACACCTTC.

V usage is TRBV29-1 and J usage is TRBJ2-5; D is unresolved. CDR1 SQVTM and CDR2 ANQGSEA come from the germline V gene. The CDR3 consists of 10 residues. The V gene lost 5 bases and the J gene lost 3 bases, with 4 bases spanning the gap. In nucleotides, the CDR3 is TGCAGCGTTTCAAAAGAGACCCAGTACTTC. This gives the protein CSVSKETQYF. Using reference TRBV29-1 and TRBJ2-5 for the parts outside the CDR3, the full variable domain is SAVISQKPSRDICQRGTSLTIQCQVDSQVTMMFWYRQQPGQSLTLIATANQGSEATYESGFVIDKFPISRPNLTFSTLTVSNMSPEDSSIYLCSVSKETQYFGPGTRLLVL.

V gene TRBV6-2 or TRBV6-3 combines with J gene TRBJ1-1; no reliable D call. This CDR3 has 14 amino acids. The germline CDR1 and CDR2 sequences are MNHEY and SVGEGT. V was pared by 4 bases and J by 1 base, with 10 bases between. The CDR3 loop reads CASSFLGRNTEAFF. DNA of the CDR3: TGTGCCAGCAGTTTCCTCGGACGGAACACTGAAGCTTTCTTT.

There are a few counts of this clonotype. The rearrangement links TRBV4-3 to TRBJ1-5; D remains ambiguous. V lost 0 bases and J lost 3, with 12 bases in between. Germline CDR1 LGHNA, CDR2 YSLEER. The CDR3 has 16 residues. The CDR3 nucleotides read TGCGCCAGCAGCCAAGAGCCGGGGTCGGACAATCAGCCCCAGCATTTT. This sequence encodes CASSQEPGSDNQPQHF.

This clonotype was picked up a small number of times. This CDR3 is CASSLEGLAGAYEQYF. The CDR3 DNA is TGTGCCAGCAGCTTAGAGGGGCTAGCGGGAGCTTACGAGCAGTACTTC. This chain links TRBV7-2 with TRBJ2-7; 10 bases are a match to TRBD2. The CDR3 loop spans 16 amino acids. Germline-derived CDR1 and CDR2 are SGHTA and FQGNSA. V gave up 1 base and J gave up 4 bases; unmatched junction bases: 7.